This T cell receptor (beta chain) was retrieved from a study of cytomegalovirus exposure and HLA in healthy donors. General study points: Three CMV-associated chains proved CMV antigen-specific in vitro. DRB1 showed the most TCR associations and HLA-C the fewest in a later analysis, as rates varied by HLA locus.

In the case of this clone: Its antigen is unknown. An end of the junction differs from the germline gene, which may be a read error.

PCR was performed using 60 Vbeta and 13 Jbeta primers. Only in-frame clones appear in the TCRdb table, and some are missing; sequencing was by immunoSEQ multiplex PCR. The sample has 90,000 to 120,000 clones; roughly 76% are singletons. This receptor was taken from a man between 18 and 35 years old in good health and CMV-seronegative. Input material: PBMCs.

Written as DNA, the CDR3 is TGTGCCAGCAGTGTTCGCGACAGGGGAGACTTC. As protein: CASSVRDRGDF. This sequence joins TRBV2 and TRBJ2-7; 8 bases are shared with TRBD1. In germline, CDR1 is SNHLY, CDR2 FYNNEI. This CDR3 is built from 11 residues.